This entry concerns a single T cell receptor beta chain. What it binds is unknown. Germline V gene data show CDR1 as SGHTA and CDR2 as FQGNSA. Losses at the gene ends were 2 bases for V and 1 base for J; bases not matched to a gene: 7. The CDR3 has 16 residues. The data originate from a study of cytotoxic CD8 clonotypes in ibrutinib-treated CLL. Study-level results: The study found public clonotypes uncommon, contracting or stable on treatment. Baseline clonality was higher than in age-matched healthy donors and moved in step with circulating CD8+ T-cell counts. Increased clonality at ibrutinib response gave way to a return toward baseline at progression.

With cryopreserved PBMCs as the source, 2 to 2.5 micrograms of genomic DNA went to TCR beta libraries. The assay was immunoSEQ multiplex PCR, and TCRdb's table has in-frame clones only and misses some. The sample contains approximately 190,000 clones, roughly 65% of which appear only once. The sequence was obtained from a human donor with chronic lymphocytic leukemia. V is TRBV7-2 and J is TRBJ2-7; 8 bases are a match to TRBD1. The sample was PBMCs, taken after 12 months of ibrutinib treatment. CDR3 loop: CASSLMGRGQSYEQYF. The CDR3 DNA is TGTGCCAGCAGCTTAATGGGCAGGGGGCAATCCTACGAGCAGTACTTC.